The rows below give T cell receptor beta chains drawn from one sample of a study of blood T cells in healthy people across ages. Each CDR3 protein gets one entry after TCRdb re-called the 5' RACE reads with MiXCR. This sample carries 650,000 to 900,000 distinct CDR3 sequences, 62% of them seen once, and the ten largest clones take 25% to 35%. Sequences were obtained from blood. Receptor source: a man aged 25-45 years in good health. Each CDR3 is given without its conserved first and last residue.

CDR3aa: ASSVLPSPQNIQY
v_gene: TRBV11-2
j_gene: TRBJ2-4

CDR3aa: ASSYLSIWGTEGNQPQH
v_gene: TRBV6-5
j_gene: TRBJ1-5

CDR3aa: ASSLGGQINIQY
v_gene: TRBV7-2
j_gene: TRBJ2-4

CDR3aa: ASSPRTANEKLF
v_gene: TRBV27
j_gene: TRBJ1-4

CDR3aa: SARDPYNDRGGYT
v_gene: TRBV20-1
j_gene: TRBJ1-2

CDR3aa: SVPRGGGGGEQY
v_gene: TRBV29-1
j_gene: TRBJ2-7

CDR3aa: SVGALGSGEQF
v_gene: TRBV29-1
j_gene: TRBJ2-1

CDR3aa: AISDLEYNEQF
v_gene: TRBV10-3
j_gene: TRBJ2-1

CDR3aa: ASSPTSGGARQY
v_gene: TRBV28
j_gene: TRBJ2-5

CDR3aa: SAPPPRGPLNEQY
v_gene: TRBV20-1
j_gene: .